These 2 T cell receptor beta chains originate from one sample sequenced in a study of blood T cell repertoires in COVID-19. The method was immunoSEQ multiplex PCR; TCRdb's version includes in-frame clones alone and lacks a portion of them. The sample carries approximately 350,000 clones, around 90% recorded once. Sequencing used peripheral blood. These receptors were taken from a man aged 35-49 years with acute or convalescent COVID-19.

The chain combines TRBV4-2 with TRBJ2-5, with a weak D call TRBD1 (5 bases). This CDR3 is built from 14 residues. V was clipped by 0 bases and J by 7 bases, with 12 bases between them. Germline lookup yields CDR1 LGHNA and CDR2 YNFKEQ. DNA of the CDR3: TGTGCCAGCAGCCAAGAGGTCGGTCAGGGGACCCAGTACTTC. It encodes CASSQEVGQGTQYF.

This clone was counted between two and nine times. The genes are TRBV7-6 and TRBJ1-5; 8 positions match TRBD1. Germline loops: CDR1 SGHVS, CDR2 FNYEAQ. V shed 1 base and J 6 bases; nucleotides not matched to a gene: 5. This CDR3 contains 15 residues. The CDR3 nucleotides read TGTGCCAGCAGCTTAGGTTCAGGGGGCGTTCAGCCCCAGCATTTT. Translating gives CASSLGSGGVQPQHF.